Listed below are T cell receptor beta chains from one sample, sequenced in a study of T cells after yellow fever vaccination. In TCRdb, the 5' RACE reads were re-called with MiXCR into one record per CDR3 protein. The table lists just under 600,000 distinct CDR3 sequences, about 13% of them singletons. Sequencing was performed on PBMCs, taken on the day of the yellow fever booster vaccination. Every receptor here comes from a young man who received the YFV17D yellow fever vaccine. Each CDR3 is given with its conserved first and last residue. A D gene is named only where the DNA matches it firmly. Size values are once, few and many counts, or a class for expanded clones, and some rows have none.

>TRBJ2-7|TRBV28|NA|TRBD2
CASSLGGTSSLYEQYF
TGTGCCAGCAGTTTAGGAGGGACTAGTAGTCTTTACGAGCAGTACTTC
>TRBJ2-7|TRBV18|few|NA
CASSPVNQGPNEQYF
TGTGCCAGCTCACCTGTAAATCAAGGTCCCAACGAGCAGTACTTC
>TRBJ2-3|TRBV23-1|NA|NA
CASSQRTGTGIDRPRKADTQYF
TGCGCCAGCAGTCAAAGGACTGGTACCGGGATCGATCGTCCTCGGAAGGCAGATACGCAGTATTTT
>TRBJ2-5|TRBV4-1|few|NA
CASSHPSGETQYF
TGCGCCAGCAGCCACCCTTCGGGGGAGACCCAGTACTTC
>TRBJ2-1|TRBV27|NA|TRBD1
CASSFSSGGSYNEQFF
TGTGCCAGCAGTTTCTCGTCAGGGGGCTCCTACAATGAGCAGTTCTTC
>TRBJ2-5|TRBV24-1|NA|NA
CATSAASQKETQYF
TGTGCCACCAGTGCGGCTAGCCAAAAAGAGACCCAGTACTTC
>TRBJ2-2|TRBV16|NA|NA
CASSQSWRGTGELFF
TGTGCCAGCAGCCAATCGTGGCGGGGCACCGGGGAGCTGTTTTTT
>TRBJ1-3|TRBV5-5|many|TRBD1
CASSLGDRVENTIYF
TGTGCCAGCAGCTTGGGAGACAGGGTGGAAAACACCATATATTTT
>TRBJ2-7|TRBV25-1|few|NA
CASSESGLATAYEQYF
TGTGCCAGCAGTGAATCGGGGCTAGCGACAGCCTACGAGCAGTACTTC
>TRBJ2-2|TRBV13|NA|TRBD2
CASSLGLAVLNTGELFF
TGTGCCAGCAGCTTAGGACTAGCGGTACTTAACACCGGGGAGCTGTTTTTT
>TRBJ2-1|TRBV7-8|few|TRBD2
CASSSREGNEQFF
TGTGCCAGCAGCTCCCGGGAGGGCAATGAGCAGTTCTTC
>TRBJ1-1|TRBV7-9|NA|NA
CASSLSGGQRDEAFF
TGTGCCAGCAGCTTAAGCGGAGGGCAGAGGGATGAAGCTTTCTTT
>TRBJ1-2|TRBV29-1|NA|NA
CSVRGVSGYTF
TGCAGCGTTCGAGGCGTTAGTGGCTACACCTTC
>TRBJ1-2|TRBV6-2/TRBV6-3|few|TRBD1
CASSYTPWGRGVSGDYGYTF
TGTGCCAGCAGTTACACACCCTGGGGCAGGGGGGTATCGGGAGACTATGGCTACACCTTC
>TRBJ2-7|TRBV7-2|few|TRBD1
CASSTGTEVQYF
TGTGCCAGCAGCACCGGGACAGAGGTTCAGTACTTC
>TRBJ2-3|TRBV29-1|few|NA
CSVFAGTTDTQYF
TGCAGCGTTTTTGCAGGGACCACAGATACGCAGTATTTT
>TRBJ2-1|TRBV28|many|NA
CASSLRRYNEQFF
TGTGCCAGCAGTTTAAGACGATACAATGAGCAGTTCTTC
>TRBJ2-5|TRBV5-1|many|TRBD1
CASSLGQGKETQYF
TGCGCCAGCAGCTTAGGACAGGGGAAAGAGACCCAGTACTTC
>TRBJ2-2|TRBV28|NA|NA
CASTTSKRPGELFF
TGTGCCAGCACCACCTCGAAAAGGCCCGGGGAGCTGTTTTTT
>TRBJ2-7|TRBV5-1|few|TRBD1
CASSPDRGKDEQYF
TGCGCCAGCAGCCCGGACAGGGGGAAGGACGAGCAGTACTTC
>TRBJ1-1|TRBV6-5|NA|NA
CASSYAKIRANTEAFF
TGTGCCAGCAGTTACGCCAAAATAAGGGCGAACACTGAAGCTTTCTTT
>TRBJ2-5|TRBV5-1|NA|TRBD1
CASSQLSGQGARETQYF
TGCGCCAGCAGTCAGCTCTCGGGACAGGGGGCTCGAGAGACCCAGTACTTC
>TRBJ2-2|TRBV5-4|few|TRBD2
CASSPSGSIANTGELFF
TGTGCCAGCAGCCCGAGCGGGAGTATAGCGAACACCGGGGAGCTGTTTTTT
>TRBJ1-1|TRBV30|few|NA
CAWSVRRPEAFF
TGTGCCTGGAGTGTACGAAGGCCTGAAGCTTTCTTT
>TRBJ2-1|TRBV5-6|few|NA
CASSLRQIPRNEQFF
TGTGCCAGCAGCTTGAGGCAGATCCCTCGAAATGAGCAGTTCTTC
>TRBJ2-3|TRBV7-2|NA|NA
CASSLGTSGLLRDTQYF
TGTGCCAGCAGCTTAGGGACAAGCGGTTTATTACGGGATACGCAGTATTTT
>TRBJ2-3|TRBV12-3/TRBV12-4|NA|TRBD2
CASSPGLAGITDTQYF
TGTGCCAGCAGTCCCGGACTAGCGGGCATCACAGATACGCAGTATTTT
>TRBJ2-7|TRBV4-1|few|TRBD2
CASKSVGSGSAYEQYF
TGCGCCAGCAAGTCCGTAGGGAGCGGGAGCGCCTACGAGCAGTACTTC
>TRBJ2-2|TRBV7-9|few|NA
CASSLNDANTGELFF
TGTGCCAGCAGCTTAAACGACGCGAACACCGGGGAGCTGTTTTTT
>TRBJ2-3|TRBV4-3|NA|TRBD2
CASSQGTSGRAYYTQYF
TGCGCCAGCAGCCAAGGAACTAGCGGGAGGGCCTATTATACGCAGTATTTT
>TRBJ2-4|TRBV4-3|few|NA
CASSQDLLGGADTQYF
TGCGCCAGCAGCCAAGATCTTTTGGGGGGCGCAGACACTCAGTACTTC
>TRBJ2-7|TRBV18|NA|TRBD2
CASSPGLAGKQYF
TGTGCCAGCTCACCCGGACTAGCGGGAAAGCAGTACTTC
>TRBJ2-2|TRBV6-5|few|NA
CASSYSTDGLNTGELFF
TGTGCCAGCAGTTACTCGACGGACGGACTAAACACCGGGGAGCTGTTTTTT